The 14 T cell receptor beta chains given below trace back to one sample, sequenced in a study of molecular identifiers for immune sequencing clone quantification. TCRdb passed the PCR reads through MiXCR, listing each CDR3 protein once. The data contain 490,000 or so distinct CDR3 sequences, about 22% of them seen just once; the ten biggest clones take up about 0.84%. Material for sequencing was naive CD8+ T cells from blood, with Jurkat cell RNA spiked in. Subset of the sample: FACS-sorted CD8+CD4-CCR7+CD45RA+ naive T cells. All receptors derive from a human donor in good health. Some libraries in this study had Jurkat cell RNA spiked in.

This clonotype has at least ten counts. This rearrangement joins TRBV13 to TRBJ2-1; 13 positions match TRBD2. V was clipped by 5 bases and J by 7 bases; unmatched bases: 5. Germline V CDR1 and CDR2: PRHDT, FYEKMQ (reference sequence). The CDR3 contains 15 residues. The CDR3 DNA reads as TGTGCCAGCAGCCGGACTAGCGGGAGAGGAAATGAGCAGTTCTTC. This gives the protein CASSRTSGRGNEQFF.

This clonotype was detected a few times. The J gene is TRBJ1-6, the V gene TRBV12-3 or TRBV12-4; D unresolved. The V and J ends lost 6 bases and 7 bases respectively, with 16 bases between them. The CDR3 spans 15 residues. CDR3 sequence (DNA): TGTGCCAGCAGCTCTACCTTTGGGGTAAATTCACCCCTCCACTTT. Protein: CASSSTFGVNSPLHF.

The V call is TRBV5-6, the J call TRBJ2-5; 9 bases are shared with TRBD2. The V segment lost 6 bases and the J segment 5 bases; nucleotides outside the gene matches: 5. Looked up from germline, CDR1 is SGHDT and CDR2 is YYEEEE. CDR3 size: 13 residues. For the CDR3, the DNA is TGTGCCAGCAAACTAGCGGGTACCGAGACCCAGTACTTC. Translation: CASKLAGTETQYF.

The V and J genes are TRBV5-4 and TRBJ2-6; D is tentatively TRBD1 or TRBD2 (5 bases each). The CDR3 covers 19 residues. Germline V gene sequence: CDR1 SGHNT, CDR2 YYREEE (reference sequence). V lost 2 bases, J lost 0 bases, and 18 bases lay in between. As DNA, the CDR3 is TGTGCCAGCAGCTTTAAGCCGGGACCGAACCACTCTGGGGCCAACGTCCTGACTTTC. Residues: CASSFKPGPNHSGANVLTF.

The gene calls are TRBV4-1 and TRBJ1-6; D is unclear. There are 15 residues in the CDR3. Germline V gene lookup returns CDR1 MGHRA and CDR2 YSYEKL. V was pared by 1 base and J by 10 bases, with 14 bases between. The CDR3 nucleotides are TGCGCCAGCAGCCAAGGGGCTGAAGGTCTATCACCCCTCCACTTT. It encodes CASSQGAEGLSPLHF.

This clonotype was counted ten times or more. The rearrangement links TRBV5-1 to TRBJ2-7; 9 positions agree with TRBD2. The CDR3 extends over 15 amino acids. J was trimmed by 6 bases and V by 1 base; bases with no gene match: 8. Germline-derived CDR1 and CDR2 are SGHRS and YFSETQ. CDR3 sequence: CASSLISGSRGEQYF. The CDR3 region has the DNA TGCGCCAGCAGCTTGATTAGCGGGAGTCGTGGCGAGCAGTACTTC.

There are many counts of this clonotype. The CDR3 loop reads CASSSLPGANVLTF. The CDR3 DNA follows: TGTGCCAGCAGCTCTCTCCCTGGGGCCAACGTCCTGACTTTC. V usage is TRBV9 and J usage is TRBJ2-6; D gene ambiguous. Trimming shortened V by 4 bases and J by 2 bases, and 7 bases separated the two germline ends. Germline values: CDR1 SGDLS, CDR2 YYNGEE. The CDR3 is 14 amino acids.

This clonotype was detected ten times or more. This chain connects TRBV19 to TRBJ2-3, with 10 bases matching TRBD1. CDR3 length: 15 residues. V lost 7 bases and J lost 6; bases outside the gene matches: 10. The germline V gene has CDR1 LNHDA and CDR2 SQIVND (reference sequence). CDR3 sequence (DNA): TGTGCCAGTACCACCGGGACAGGGGTTTTGGATACGCAGTATTTT. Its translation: CASTTGTGVLDTQYF.

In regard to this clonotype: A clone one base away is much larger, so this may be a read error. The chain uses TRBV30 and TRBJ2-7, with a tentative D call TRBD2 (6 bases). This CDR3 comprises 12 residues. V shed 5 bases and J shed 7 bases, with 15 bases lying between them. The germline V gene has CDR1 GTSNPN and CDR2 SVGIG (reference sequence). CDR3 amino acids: CAWAPQAGEQYF. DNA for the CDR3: TGTGCCTGGGCCCCGCAGGCGGGGGAGCAGTACTTC.

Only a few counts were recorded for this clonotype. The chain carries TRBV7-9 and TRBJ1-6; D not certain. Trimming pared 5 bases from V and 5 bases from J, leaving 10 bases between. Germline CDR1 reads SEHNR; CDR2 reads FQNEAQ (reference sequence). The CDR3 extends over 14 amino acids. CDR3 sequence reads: CASSDPFDNSPLHF. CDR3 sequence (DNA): TGTGCCAGCAGCGATCCCTTCGATAATTCACCCCTCCACTTT.

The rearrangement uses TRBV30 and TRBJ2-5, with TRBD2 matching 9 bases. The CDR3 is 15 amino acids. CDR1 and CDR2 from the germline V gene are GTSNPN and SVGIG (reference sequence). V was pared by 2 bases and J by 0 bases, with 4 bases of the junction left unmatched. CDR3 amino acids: CAWSSLAGNQETQYF. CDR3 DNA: TGTGCCTGGAGTAGTCTAGCGGGGAACCAAGAGACCCAGTACTTC.

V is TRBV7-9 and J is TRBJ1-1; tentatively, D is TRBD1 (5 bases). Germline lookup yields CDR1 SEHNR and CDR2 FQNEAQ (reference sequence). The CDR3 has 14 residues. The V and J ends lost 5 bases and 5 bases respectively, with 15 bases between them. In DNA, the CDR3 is TGTGCCAGCAGCCTACCGGGACTGCTGACTGAAGCTTTCTTT. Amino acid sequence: CASSLPGLLTEAFF.

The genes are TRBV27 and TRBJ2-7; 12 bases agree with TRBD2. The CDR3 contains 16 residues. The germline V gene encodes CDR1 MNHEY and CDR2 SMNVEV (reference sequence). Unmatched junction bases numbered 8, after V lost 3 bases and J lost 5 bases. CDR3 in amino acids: CASSLVLAGGLNEQYF. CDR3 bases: TGTGCCAGCAGTTTGGTGCTAGCGGGGGGGCTCAACGAGCAGTACTTC.

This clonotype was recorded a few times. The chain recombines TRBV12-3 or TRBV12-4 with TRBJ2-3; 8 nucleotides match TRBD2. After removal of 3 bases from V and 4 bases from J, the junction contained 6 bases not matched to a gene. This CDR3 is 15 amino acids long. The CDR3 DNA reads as TGTGCCAGCAGTTTTACGGCGGGGGGCGCAGATACGCAGTATTTT. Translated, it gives CASSFTAGGADTQYF.